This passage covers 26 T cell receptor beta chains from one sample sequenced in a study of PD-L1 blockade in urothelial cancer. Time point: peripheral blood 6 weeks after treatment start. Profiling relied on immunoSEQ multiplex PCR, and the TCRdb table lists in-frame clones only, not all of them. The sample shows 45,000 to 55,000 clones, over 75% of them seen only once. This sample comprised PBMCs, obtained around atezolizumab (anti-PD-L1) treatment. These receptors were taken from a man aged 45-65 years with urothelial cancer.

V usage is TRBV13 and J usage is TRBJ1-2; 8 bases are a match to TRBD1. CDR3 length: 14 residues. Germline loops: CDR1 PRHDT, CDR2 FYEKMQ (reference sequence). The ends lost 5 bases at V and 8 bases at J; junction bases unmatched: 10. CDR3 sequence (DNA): TGTGCCAGCAGCCGGCGGGACAGGTCTGTCGGCTACACCTTC. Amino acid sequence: CASSRRDRSVGYTF.

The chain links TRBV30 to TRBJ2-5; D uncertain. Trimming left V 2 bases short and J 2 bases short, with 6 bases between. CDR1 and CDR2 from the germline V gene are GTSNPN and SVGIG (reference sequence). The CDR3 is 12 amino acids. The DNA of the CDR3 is TGTGCCTGGAGTTATTTTCAAGAGACCCAGTACTTC. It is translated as CAWSYFQETQYF.

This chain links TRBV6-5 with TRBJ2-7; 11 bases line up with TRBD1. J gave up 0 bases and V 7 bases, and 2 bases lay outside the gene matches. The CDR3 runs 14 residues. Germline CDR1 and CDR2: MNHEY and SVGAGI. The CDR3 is CASKDRGLSYEQYF. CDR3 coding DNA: TGTGCCAGCAAGGACAGGGGGCTCTCCTACGAGCAGTACTTC.

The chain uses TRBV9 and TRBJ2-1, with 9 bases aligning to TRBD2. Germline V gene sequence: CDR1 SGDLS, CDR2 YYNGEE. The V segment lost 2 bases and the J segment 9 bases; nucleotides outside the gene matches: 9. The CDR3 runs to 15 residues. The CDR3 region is CASSVLSGSLGEQFF. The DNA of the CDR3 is TGTGCCAGCAGCGTGCTTAGCGGGAGTCTCGGTGAGCAGTTCTTC.

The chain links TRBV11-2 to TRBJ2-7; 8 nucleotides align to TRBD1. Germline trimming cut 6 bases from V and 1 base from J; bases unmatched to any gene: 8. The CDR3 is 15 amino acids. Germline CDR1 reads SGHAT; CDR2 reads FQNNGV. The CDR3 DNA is TGTGCCAGCAGACTCCCAGGGGGCGCTTCCTACGAGCAGTACTTC. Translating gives CASRLPGGASYEQYF.

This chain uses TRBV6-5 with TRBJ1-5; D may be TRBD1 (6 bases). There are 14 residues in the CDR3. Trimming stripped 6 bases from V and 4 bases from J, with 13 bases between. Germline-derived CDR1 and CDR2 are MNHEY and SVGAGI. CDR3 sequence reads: CASRPTGRNQPQHF. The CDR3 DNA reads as TGTGCCAGCAGACCTACAGGGAGAAATCAGCCCCAGCATTTT.

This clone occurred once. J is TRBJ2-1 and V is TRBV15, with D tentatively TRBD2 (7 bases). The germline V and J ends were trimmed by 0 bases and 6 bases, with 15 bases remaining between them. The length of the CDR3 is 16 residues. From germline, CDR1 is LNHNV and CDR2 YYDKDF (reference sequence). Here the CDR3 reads CATSRDLGGLVNEQFF. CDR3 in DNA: TGTGCCACCAGCAGAGATTTGGGGGGGCTCGTCAATGAGCAGTTCTTC.

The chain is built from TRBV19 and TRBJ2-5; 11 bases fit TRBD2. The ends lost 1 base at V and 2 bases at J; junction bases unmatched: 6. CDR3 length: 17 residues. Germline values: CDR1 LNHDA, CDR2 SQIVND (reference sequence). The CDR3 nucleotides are TGTGCCAGTAGTATAGGAGGGGGGACTAGCGGTCAAGAGACCCAGTACTTC. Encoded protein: CASSIGGGTSGQETQYF.

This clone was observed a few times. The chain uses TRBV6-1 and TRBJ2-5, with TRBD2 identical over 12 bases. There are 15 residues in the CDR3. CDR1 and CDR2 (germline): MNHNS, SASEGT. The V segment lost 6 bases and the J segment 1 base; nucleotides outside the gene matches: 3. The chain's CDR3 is CASSGLAGTQETQYF. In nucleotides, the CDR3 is TGTGCCAGCAGCGGACTAGCGGGGACCCAAGAGACCCAGTACTTC.

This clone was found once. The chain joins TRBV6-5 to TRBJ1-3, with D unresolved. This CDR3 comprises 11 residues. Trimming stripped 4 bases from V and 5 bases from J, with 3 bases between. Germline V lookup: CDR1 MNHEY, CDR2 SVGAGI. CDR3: CASSWRNTIYF. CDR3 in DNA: TGTGCCAGCAGTTGGCGAAACACCATATATTTT.

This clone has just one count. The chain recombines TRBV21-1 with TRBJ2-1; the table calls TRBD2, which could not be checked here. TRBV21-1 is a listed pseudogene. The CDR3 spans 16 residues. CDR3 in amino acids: CASSKNASGRGNEQFF. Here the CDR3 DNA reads TGTGCCAGCAGCAAAAACGCCAGCGGGAGAGGCAATGAGCAGTTCTTC.

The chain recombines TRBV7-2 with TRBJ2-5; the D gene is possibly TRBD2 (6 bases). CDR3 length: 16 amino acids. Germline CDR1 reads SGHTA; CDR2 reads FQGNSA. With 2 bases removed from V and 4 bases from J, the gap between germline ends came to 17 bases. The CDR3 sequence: CASSLYPPGARETQYF. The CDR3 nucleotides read TGTGCCAGCAGCTTATATCCCCCGGGAGCGCGAGAGACCCAGTACTTC.

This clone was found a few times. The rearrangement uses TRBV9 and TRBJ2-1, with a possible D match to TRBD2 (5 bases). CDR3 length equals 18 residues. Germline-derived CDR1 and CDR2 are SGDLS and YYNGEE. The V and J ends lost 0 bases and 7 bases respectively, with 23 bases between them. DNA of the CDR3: TGTGCCAGCAGCGTAGTGTCGCTTGCGTCAGCCCCGGGGAATGAGCAGTTCTTC. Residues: CASSVVSLASAPGNEQFF.

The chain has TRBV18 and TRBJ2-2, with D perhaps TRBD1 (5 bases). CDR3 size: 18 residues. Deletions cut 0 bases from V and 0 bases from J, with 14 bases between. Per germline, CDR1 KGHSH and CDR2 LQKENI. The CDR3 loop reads CASSPPGPPISNTGELFF. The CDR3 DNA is TGTGCCAGCTCACCACCGGGGCCCCCGATCTCGAACACCGGGGAGCTGTTTTTT.

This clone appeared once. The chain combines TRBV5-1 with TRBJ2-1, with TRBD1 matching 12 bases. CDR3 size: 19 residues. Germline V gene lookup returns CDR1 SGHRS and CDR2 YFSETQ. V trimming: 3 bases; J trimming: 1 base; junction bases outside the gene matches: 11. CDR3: CASSSTGQGALRSYNEQFF. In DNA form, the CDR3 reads TGCGCCAGCAGCTCGACGGGACAGGGGGCCCTAAGGTCCTACAATGAGCAGTTCTTC.

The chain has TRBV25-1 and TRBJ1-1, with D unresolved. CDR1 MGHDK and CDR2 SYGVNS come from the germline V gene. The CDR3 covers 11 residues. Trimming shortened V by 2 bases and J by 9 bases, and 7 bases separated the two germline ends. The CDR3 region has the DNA TGTGCCAGCAGTGAAGGGCAGCAAGCTTTCTTT. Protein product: CASSEGQQAFF. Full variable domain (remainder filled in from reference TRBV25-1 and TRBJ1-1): EADIYQTPRYLVIGTGKKITLECSQTMGHDKMYWYQQDPGMELHLIHYSYGVNSTEKGDLSSESTVSRIRTEHFPLTLESARPSHTSQYLCASSEGQQAFFGQGTRLTVV.

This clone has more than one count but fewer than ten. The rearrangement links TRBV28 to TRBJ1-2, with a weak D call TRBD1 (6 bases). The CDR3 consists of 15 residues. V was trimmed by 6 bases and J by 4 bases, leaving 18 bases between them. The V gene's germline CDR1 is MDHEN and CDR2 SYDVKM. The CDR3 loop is CASRTQGIVGYGYTF. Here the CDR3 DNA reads TGTGCCAGCAGGACCCAGGGGATTGTCGGCTATGGCTACACCTTC.

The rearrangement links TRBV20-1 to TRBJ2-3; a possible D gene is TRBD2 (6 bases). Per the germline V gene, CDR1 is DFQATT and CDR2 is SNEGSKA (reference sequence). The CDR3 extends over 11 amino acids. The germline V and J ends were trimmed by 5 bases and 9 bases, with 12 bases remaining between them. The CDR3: CSAFSAGTQYF. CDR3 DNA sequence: TGCAGTGCTTTTAGCGCGGGGACGCAGTATTTT.

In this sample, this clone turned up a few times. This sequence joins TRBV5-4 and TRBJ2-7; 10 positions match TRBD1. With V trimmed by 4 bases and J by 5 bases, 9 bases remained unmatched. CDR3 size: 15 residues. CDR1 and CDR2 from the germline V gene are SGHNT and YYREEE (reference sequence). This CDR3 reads CASSPGTGDTDEQYF. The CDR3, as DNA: TGTGCCAGCAGCCCCGGGACAGGGGACACGGACGAGCAGTACTTC.

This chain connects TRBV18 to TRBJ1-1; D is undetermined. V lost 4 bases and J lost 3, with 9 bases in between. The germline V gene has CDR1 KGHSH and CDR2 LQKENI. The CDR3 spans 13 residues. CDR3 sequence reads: CASSLGGDTEAFF. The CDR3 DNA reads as TGTGCCAGCTCACTTGGCGGGGACACTGAAGCTTTCTTT.

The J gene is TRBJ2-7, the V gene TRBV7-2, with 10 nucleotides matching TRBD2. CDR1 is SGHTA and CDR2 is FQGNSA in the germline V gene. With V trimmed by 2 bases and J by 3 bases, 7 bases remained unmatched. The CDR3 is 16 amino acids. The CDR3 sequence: CASSLYTSGVGYEQYF. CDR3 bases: TGTGCCAGCAGCTTATACACTAGCGGGGTGGGCTACGAGCAGTACTTC.

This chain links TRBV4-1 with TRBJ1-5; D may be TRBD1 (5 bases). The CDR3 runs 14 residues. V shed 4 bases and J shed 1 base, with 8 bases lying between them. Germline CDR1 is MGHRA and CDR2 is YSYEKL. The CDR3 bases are TGCGCCAGCAGCCGGACACTGAGCAATCAGCCCCAGCATTTT. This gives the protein CASSRTLSNQPQHF.

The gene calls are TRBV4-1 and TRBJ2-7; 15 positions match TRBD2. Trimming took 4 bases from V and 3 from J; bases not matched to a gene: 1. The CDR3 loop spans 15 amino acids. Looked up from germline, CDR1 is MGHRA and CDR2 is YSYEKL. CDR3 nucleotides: TGCGCCAGCAGCCTGGGACTAGCGGGGGGCTACGAGCAGTACTTC. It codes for CASSLGLAGGYEQYF.

The CDR3 protein is CASSTPGQGALSTDTQYF. The CDR3 bases are TGTGCCAGCAGTACTCCCGGACAGGGGGCCCTTAGCACAGATACGCAGTATTTT. V gene TRBV7-2 combines with J gene TRBJ2-3; 11 nucleotides agree with TRBD1. Germline CDR1 reads SGHTA; CDR2 reads FQGNSA. V lost 6 bases, J lost 0 bases, and 11 bases stayed unmatched. CDR3 length: 18 residues. The variable domain in full, with the rest retrieved from reference TRBV7-2 and TRBJ2-3, is GAGVSQSPSNKVTEKGKDVELRCDPISGHTALYWYRQSLGQGLEFLIYFQGNSAPDKSGLPSDRFSAERTGGSVSTLTIQRTQQEDSAVYLCASSTPGQGALSTDTQYFGPGTRLTVL.

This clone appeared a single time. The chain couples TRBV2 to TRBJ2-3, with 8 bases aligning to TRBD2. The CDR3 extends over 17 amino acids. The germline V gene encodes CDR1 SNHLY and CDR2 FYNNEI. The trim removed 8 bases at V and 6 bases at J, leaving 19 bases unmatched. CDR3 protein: CASPPVWGQRELDTQYF. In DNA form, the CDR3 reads TGTGCCAGCCCCCCGGTGTGGGGGCAGCGGGAGCTGGATACGCAGTATTTT.

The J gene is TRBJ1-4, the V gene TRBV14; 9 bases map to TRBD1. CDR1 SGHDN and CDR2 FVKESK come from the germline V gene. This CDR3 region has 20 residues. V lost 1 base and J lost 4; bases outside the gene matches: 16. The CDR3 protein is CASSQVVTGGRLGLNEKLFF. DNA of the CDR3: TGTGCCAGCAGCCAAGTTGTAACAGGGGGCCGACTCGGACTTAATGAAAAACTGTTTTTT.